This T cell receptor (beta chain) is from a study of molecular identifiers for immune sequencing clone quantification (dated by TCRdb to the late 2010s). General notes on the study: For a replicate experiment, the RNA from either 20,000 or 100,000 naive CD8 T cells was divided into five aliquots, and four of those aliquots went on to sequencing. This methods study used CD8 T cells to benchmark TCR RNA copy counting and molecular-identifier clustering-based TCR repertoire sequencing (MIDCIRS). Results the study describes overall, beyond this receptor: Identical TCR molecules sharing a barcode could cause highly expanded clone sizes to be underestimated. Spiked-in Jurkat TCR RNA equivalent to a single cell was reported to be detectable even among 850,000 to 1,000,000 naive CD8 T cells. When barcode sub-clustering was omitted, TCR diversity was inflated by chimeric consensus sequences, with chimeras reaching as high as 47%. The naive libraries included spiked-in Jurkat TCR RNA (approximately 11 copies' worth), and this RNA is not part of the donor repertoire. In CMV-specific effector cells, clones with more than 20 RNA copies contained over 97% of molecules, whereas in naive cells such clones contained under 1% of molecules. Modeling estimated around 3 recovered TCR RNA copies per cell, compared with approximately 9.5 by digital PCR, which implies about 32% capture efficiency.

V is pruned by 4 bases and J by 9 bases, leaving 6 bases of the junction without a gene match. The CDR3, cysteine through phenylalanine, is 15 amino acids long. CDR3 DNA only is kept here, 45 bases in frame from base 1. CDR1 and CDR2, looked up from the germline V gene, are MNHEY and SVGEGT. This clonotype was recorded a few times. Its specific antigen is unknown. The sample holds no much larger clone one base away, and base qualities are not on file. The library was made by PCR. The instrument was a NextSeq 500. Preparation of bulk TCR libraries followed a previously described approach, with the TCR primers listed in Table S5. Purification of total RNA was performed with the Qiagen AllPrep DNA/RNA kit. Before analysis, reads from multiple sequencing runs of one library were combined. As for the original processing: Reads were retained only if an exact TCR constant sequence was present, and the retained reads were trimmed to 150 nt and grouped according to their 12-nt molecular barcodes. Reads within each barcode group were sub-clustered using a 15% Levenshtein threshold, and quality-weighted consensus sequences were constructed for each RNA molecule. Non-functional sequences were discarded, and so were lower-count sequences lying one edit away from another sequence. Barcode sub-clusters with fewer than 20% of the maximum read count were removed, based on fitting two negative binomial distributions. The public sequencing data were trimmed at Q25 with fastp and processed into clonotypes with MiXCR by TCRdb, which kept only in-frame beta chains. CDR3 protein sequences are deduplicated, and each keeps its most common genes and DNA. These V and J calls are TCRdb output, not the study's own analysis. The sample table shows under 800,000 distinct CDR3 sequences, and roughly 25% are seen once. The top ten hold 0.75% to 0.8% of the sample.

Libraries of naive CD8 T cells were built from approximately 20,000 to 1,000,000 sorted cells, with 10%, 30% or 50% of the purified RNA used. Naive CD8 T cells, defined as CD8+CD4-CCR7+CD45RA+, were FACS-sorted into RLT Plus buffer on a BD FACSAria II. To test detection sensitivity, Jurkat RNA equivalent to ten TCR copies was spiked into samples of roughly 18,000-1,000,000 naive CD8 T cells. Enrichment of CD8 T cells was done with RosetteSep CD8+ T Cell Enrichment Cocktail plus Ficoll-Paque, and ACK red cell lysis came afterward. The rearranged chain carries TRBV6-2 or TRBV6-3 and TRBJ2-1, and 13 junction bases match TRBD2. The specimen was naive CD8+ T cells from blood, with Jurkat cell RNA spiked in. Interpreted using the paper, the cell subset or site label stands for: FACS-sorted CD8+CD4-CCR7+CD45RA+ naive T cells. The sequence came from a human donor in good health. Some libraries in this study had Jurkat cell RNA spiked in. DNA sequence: TGTGCCAGCAGTTTGACTAGCGGGAGGTTTATTGAGCAGTTCTTC. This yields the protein CASSLTSGRFIEQFF.